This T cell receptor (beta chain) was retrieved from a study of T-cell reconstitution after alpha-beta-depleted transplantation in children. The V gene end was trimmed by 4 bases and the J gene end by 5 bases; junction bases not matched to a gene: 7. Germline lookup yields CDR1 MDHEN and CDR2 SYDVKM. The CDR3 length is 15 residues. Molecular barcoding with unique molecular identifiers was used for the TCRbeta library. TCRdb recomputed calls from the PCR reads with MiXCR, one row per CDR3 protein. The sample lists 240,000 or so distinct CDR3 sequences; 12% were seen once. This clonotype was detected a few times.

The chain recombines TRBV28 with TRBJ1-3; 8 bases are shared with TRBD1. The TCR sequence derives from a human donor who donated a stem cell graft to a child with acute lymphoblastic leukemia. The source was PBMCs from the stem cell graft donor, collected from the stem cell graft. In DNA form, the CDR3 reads TGTGCCAGCAGTTCCGGACAGGGTTCGAGAAACACCATATATTTT. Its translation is CASSSGQGSRNTIYF.